The 7 T cell receptor beta chains below all came from one sample that was sequenced in a study of blood T cells in healthy people across ages. The authors ran a second PCR of 7 to 11 cycles using a sample-barcoded 5' primer and a J-beta primer mix. TCRdb independently ran MiXCR on the 5' RACE reads; one entry per CDR3 protein. The table lists 1.5 million to 2 million distinct CDR3 sequences, 49% of them singletons. The specimen was blood. The receptor source for this set is a woman in her thirties or forties in good health.

The chain couples TRBV9 to TRBJ2-3; D might be TRBD1 (5 bases). CDR3 size: 15 residues. CDR1 and CDR2 (germline): SGDLS, YYNGEE. Trimming took off 3 bases at V and 2 bases at J, with 13 bases between the two ends. CDR3 loop: CASSGGLTTTDTQYF. The CDR3 nucleotides are TGTGCCAGCAGCGGGGGCTTGACGACCACAGATACGCAGTATTTT. Supplemented by reference TRBV9 and TRBJ2-3, the full variable domain reads DSGVTQTPKHLITATGQRVTLRCSPRSGDLSVYWYQQSLDQGLQFLIQYYNGEERAKGNILERFSAQQFPDLHSELNLSSLELGDSALYFCASSGGLTTTDTQYFGPGTRLTVL.

V is TRBV25-1 and J is TRBJ2-5, with D perhaps TRBD2 (5 bases). Per the germline V gene, CDR1 is MGHDK and CDR2 is SYGVNS. The V end was cut by 1 base, the J end by 5 bases, with 8 bases between. This CDR3 has 13 amino acids. CDR3 in amino acids: CASSEFQRETQYF. CDR3 coding DNA: TGTGCCAGCAGTGAATTTCAGCGGGAGACCCAGTACTTC. The whole variable domain, filled in from reference TRBV25-1 and TRBJ2-5, reads EADIYQTPRYLVIGTGKKITLECSQTMGHDKMYWYQQDPGMELHLIHYSYGVNSTEKGDLSSESTVSRIRTEHFPLTLESARPSHTSQYLCASSEFQRETQYFGPGTRLLVL.

This chain connects TRBV7-4 to TRBJ2-7, with D unresolved. V lost 1 base, J lost 7 bases, and 17 bases lay in between. This CDR3 has 15 residues. Germline CDR1 SGHVT, CDR2 SQSDAQ. The CDR3 coding sequence is TGTGCCAGCAGCTTAGGGCAGGAGACCGTGGGAGAGCAGTACTTC. Protein product: CASSLGQETVGEQYF.

The V gene is TRBV24-1, the J gene TRBJ2-3; 8 bases agree with TRBD2. This CDR3 comprises 17 residues. The germline gives CDR1 KGHDR, CDR2 SFDVKD. Trimming removed 3 bases from V and 0 bases from J; junction bases left unmatched: 7. The CDR3, as DNA: TGTGCCACCAGTGATCCCCAAGCGGGGGCTAGCACAGATACGCAGTATTTT. It yields the protein CATSDPQAGASTDTQYF.

This clonotype came up a few times. The J gene is TRBJ2-3, the V gene TRBV7-2; no definite D call. The CDR3 totals 13 residues. Per germline, CDR1 SGHTA and CDR2 FQGNSA. With 5 bases removed from V and 6 bases from J, the gap between germline ends came to 12 bases. Written as DNA, the CDR3 is TGTGCCAGCAGCCCTTCGGCCACCGATACGCAGTATTTT. Protein product: CASSPSATDTQYF.

The chain uses TRBV29-1 and TRBJ1-2; D might be TRBD1 (5 bases). The CDR3 covers 14 residues. Trimming took off 0 bases at V and 7 bases at J, with 15 bases between the two ends. Germline-derived CDR1 and CDR2 are SQVTM and ANQGSEA. The CDR3 reads CSVEDSARGGGYTF. The CDR3 region has the DNA TGCAGCGTTGAAGATTCGGCCCGGGGGGGTGGCTACACCTTC.

The V and J genes are TRBV28 and TRBJ2-7; D is undetermined. With 6 bases removed from V and 0 bases from J, the gap between germline ends came to 18 bases. This CDR3 region has 16 residues. The germline CDR1 and CDR2 sequences are MDHEN and SYDVKM. This CDR3 is CASSATRTVSSYEQYF. CDR3 coding DNA: TGTGCCAGCAGCGCGACCCGGACGGTGAGCTCCTACGAGCAGTACTTC.